These T cell receptor beta chains were read from a single sample in a study of blood T cell repertoires in COVID-19. TCRdb keeps only in-frame clones here, not all; method: immunoSEQ multiplex PCR. The profile shows under 250,000 clones, 83% of them singletons. Sample: peripheral blood. Every receptor here comes from a man aged 40-50 years with active or convalescent COVID-19. Each CDR3 is given with its conserved first and last residue. The D gene is left open where the match is weak. For some rows the clone size is stated as once, few or many, or as a class when expanded; others skip it.

NA	NA	TRBV18	TRBJ2-3	CASSPAGPRTDTQYF	TGTGCCAGCTCACCAGCGGGACCTCGCACAGATACGCAGTATTTT
NA	few	TRBV6-5	TRBJ1-6	CASSTGTPNSPLHF	TGTGCCAGCAGCACCGGGACTCCGAATTCACCCCTCCACTTT
NA	once	TRBV5-6	TRBJ2-7	CASSLVSFYEQYF	TGTGCCAGCAGCTTGGTTTCTTTCTACGAGCAGTACTTC
NA	NA	TRBV11-3	TRBJ1-3	CASGHGGNTIYF	TGTGCCAGCGGACACGGTGGAAACACCATATATTTT
TRBD1	NA	TRBV10-3	TRBJ2-7	CAITDTDRGPYEQYF	TGTGCCATCACTGACACGGACAGGGGGCCCTACGAGCAGTACTTC
NA	NA	TRBV2	TRBJ2-7	CASSEFREQYF	TGTGCCAGCAGTGAATTTCGGGAGCAGTACTTC
NA	NA	TRBV9	TRBJ2-5	CASSPRVAPGETQYF	TGTGCCAGCAGCCCTCGGGTGGCCCCGGGGGAGACCCAGTACTTC
TRBD1	NA	TRBV19	TRBJ2-7	CASSSPGGTSYEQYF	TGTGCCAGTAGCTCTCCAGGGGGCACATCCTACGAGCAGTACTTC
NA	NA	TRBV5-4	TRBJ1-5	CASSPRTGWESNQPQHF	TGTGCCAGCAGCCCCAGAACAGGGTGGGAGAGCAATCAGCCCCAGCATTTT
TRBD1	NA	TRBV11-2	TRBJ1-4	CASSSSTGGFNEKLFF	TGTGCCAGCAGCTCGTCTACAGGGGGCTTTAATGAAAAACTGTTTTTT
NA	NA	TRBV6-5	TRBJ1-3	CASRDTWSGNTIYF	TGTGCCAGCAGGGACACCTGGAGTGGAAACACCATATATTTT
NA	NA	TRBV7-9	TRBJ1-1	CASSLDRENTEAFF	TGTGCCAGCAGCTTAGACAGGGAAAACACTGAAGCTTTCTTT
NA	NA	TRBV19	TRBJ2-1	CASSIPQGGEQFF	TGTGCCAGTAGTATCCCCCAGGGGGGTGAGCAGTTCTTC
TRBD1	NA	TRBV7-9	TRBJ1-1	CASSSQGALNTEAFF	TGTGCCAGCAGCTCACAGGGGGCTTTGAACACTGAAGCTTTCTTT
TRBD1	few	TRBV2	TRBJ1-4	CASTPGQGNEKLFF	TGTGCCAGCACCCCGGGACAGGGGAATGAAAAACTGTTTTTT
TRBD2	NA	TRBV3-1/TRBV3-2	TRBJ2-4	CASSQGLAGLNKNIQYF	TGTGCCAGCAGCCAAGGGCTAGCGGGCCTAAACAAAAACATTCAGTACTTC
NA	NA	TRBV6-1	TRBJ1-2	CASSEERGSGVYGYTF	TGTGCCAGCAGTGAAGAACGAGGGAGTGGAGTGTATGGCTACACCTTC
NA	NA	TRBV6-5	TRBJ1-1	CASSYSAGNTEAFF	TGTGCCAGCAGTTACTCCGCGGGAAACACTGAAGCTTTCTTT
TRBD1	NA	TRBV5-6	TRBJ1-3	CASSSAGTDSGNTIYF	TGTGCCAGCAGCTCAGCCGGGACAGACTCTGGAAACACCATATATTTT
NA	NA	TRBV7-9	TRBJ2-1	CASSGSGYEQFF	TGTGCCAGCAGCGGATCAGGGTATGAGCAGTTCTTC
NA	NA	TRBV4-1	TRBJ1-5	CASSQGDSYYQPQHF	TGCGCCAGCAGCCAAGGAGACAGTTATTATCAGCCCCAGCATTTT
NA	NA	TRBV4-1	TRBJ1-1	CASSQDYSLNTEAFF	TGCGCCAGCAGCCAAGATTACAGCTTAAACACTGAAGCTTTCTTT
NA	NA	TRBV25-1	TRBJ1-2	CASTRGENYGYTF	TGTGCCAGCACCAGAGGCGAGAACTATGGCTACACCTTC
NA	NA	TRBV19	TRBJ2-3	CASSTPERSTDTQYF	TGTGCCAGTAGTACCCCAGAACGAAGCACAGATACGCAGTATTTT
TRBD1	NA	TRBV19	TRBJ1-3	CASIYGQGAHTIYF	TGTGCCAGTATTTATGGACAGGGGGCTCACACCATATATTTT
TRBD2	once	TRBV3-1/TRBV3-2	TRBJ2-1	CASSQERWVAGSNEQFF	TGTGCCAGCAGCCAAGAGAGATGGGTAGCGGGATCCAATGAGCAGTTCTTC
NA	NA	TRBV9	TRBJ1-6	CASSDGHLNSPLHF	TGTGCCAGCAGCGACGGACATCTTAATTCACCCCTCCACTTT
NA	NA	TRBV2	TRBJ1-2	CASSTRGAEDGYTF	TGTGCCAGCTCAACCCGGGGGGCGGAAGATGGCTACACCTTC
TRBD1	NA	TRBV7-9	TRBJ1-2	CASSSTGGGFYGYTF	TGTGCCAGCAGCTCGACAGGGGGCGGATTCTATGGCTACACCTTC
NA	NA	TRBV7-2	TRBJ1-1	CASSPQGRTEAFF	TGTGCCAGCAGCCCACAGGGACGCACTGAAGCTTTCTTT
NA	few	TRBV14	TRBJ2-1	CASSQDRNSRHNEQFF	TGTGCCAGCAGCCAAGATCGAAATAGCAGACACAATGAGCAGTTCTTC
NA	NA	TRBV30	TRBJ2-3	CASETGYTQYF	TGTGCCTCTGAGACTGGTTATACGCAGTATTTT
NA	once	TRBV19	TRBJ1-3	CARGGGASGNTIYF	TGTGCCAGGGGGGGAGGGGCCTCTGGAAACACCATATATTTT
NA	NA	TRBV27	TRBJ2-2	CASSLSGVTGELFF	TGTGCCAGCAGTTTATCAGGGGTCACCGGGGAGCTGTTTTTT
TRBD1	NA	TRBV11-1	TRBJ2-5	CASSLARGTVQETQYF	TGTGCCAGCAGCTTAGCGCGAGGGACAGTACAAGAGACCCAGTACTTC
TRBD2	NA	TRBV29-1	TRBJ2-1	CSVRGGKTYNEQFF	TGCAGCGTGCGCGGGGGGAAAACTTACAATGAGCAGTTCTTC
TRBD2	NA	TRBV6-2/TRBV6-3	TRBJ2-1	CASSWGTSGSGEQFF	TGTGCCAGCAGTTGGGGGACTAGCGGGAGCGGCGAGCAGTTCTTC
TRBD1	NA	TRBV18	TRBJ1-1	CASSLYTWTGMNTEAFF	TGTGCCAGCTCACTGTACACGTGGACAGGGATGAACACTGAAGCTTTCTTT
NA	few	TRBV7-9	TRBJ1-2	CASSLAGTNQGYGYTF	TGTGCCAGCAGCTTAGCCGGGACAAATCAGGGCTATGGCTACACCTTC
NA	NA	TRBV6-2/TRBV6-3	TRBJ2-1	CASSYNSGGTYNEQFF	TGTGCCAGCAGTTACAACTCCGGCGGAACCTACAATGAGCAGTTCTTC
TRBD2	NA	TRBV2	TRBJ2-1	CASRLGWTSDNEQFF	TGTGCCAGCAGGTTGGGGTGGACTAGCGACAATGAGCAGTTCTTC
NA	NA	TRBV30	TRBJ1-2	CAWESGPLGYGYTF	TGTGCCTGGGAGAGCGGGCCCCTGGGCTATGGCTACACCTTC
TRBD2	few	TRBV4-1	TRBJ2-3	CASSQDGGGRTDTQYF	TGCGCCAGCAGCCAAGATGGGGGGGGACGCACAGATACGCAGTATTTT
NA	NA	TRBV19	TRBJ1-1	CASSWAAGGAEAFF	TGTGCCAGTAGTTGGGCAGCCGGCGGGGCTGAAGCTTTCTTT
TRBD2	NA	TRBV10-3	TRBJ2-3	CAISRTSWDTQYF	TGTGCCATCAGTAGGACTAGTTGGGATACGCAGTATTTT
NA	once	TRBV11-3	TRBJ2-7	CASSLDLRPYEQYF	TGTGCCAGCAGCTTAGATCTCCGTCCCTACGAGCAGTACTTC
TRBD2	NA	TRBV30	TRBJ2-7	CAWSVGSGREQYF	TGTGCCTGGAGTGTAGGCAGCGGGAGGGAGCAGTACTTC
NA	NA	TRBV3-1/TRBV3-2	TRBJ1-1	CASSQQGRTEAFF	TGTGCCAGCAGCCAACAGGGTCGTACTGAAGCTTTCTTT
NA	NA	TRBV11-2	TRBJ1-2	CASSPVHGGTLDGYTF	TGTGCCAGCAGCCCTGTTCATGGCGGGACCCTCGATGGCTACACCTTC
NA	NA	TRBV4-2	TRBJ1-6	CASSPSTGGSYNSPLHF	TGTGCCAGCAGCCCCTCCACGGGGGGTTCGTATAATTCACCCCTCCACTTT